The sequence of this T cell receptor (beta chain) was determined in a study of human T cells and chemical hapten exposure. As for time point: healthy volunteer bleed at 6 weeks. It was from unfractionated whole blood that total RNA was extracted. This clonotype was seen ten or more times. MiXCR, applied by TCRdb to the RACE reads, yields one record per CDR3 protein. The table includes 44,000 or so distinct CDR3 sequences, 3.7% detected once. The germline V gene encodes CDR1 SQVTM and CDR2 ANQGSEA. V dropped 6 bases and J dropped 2; count of bases not matched to a gene: 3. This CDR3 has 13 amino acids. The sample taken for sequencing was whole blood. This chain joins TRBV29-1 and TRBJ1-1; 10 bases map to TRBD1. The TCR comes from a human donor in good health. Some clones in this sample may be carry-over from other donors' samples. CDR3 amino acids: CSVATGGNTEAFF. In DNA form, the CDR3 reads TGCAGCGTAGCGACAGGGGGCAACACTGAAGCTTTCTTT. Using reference TRBV29-1 and TRBJ1-1 for the parts outside the CDR3, the full variable domain is SAVISQKPSRDICQRGTSLTIQCQVDSQVTMMFWYRQQPGQSLTLIATANQGSEATYESGFVIDKFPISRPNLTFSTLTVSNMSPEDSSIYLCSVATGGNTEAFFGQGTRLTVV.